The next 30 T cell receptor beta chains were all read from a single sample in a study of cytomegalovirus exposure and HLA in healthy donors. 60 Vbeta and 13 Jbeta primers were used in PCR. The repertoire was sequenced with immunoSEQ multiplex PCR; TCRdb's copy has only in-frame clones and lacks some. Of more than 95,000 clones in the sample, roughly 85% are singletons; the top ten hold approximately 5%. The specimen sequenced was PBMCs. Receptors were obtained from a man in his 60s in good health and CMV-seropositive.

The chain employs TRBV6-5 and TRBJ2-7; TRBD2 matches at 8 bases. This CDR3 is 15 amino acids long. Germline CDR1 and CDR2: MNHEY and SVGAGI. V lost 6 bases, J lost 5 bases, and 12 bases stayed unmatched. This CDR3 reads CASRITREGENEQYF. The CDR3 coding sequence is TGTGCCAGCAGGATAACCCGGGAGGGGGAAAACGAGCAGTACTTC.

The table lists this clone with a few counts. This rearrangement joins TRBV20-1 to TRBJ1-2, with 8 bases matching TRBD1. J lost 6 bases, V lost 6 bases, and 3 bases had no gene match. Germline assignment: CDR1 DFQATT and CDR2 SNEGSKA (reference sequence). CDR3 length: 11 amino acids. The CDR3 DNA reads as TGCAGTGCGTCGACAGGGGATGGCTACACCTTC. Protein: CSASTGDGYTF.

The CDR3 region is CASSQDRGGQPQHF. CDR3 DNA: TGTGCCAGCAGCCAAGACAGGGGTGGACAGCCCCAGCATTTT. The gene calls are TRBV4-2 and TRBJ1-5, with D perhaps matching TRBD1 (6 bases). Trimming took off 0 bases at V and 7 bases at J, with 10 bases between the two ends. The germline CDR1 and CDR2 sequences are LGHNA and YNFKEQ. There are 14 residues in the CDR3.

This CDR3 is CASSLRTGVSSYEQYF. CDR3 in DNA: TGTGCCAGCAGCCTTCGGACAGGTGTCAGCTCCTACGAGCAGTACTTC. The chain is built from TRBV9 and TRBJ2-7; 7 bases match TRBD1. The ends lost 4 bases at V and 0 bases at J; junction bases unmatched: 10. Germline V gene lookup returns CDR1 SGDLS and CDR2 YYNGEE. This CDR3 has 16 residues.

V usage is TRBV6-6 and J usage is TRBJ1-2; D remains unclear. The CDR3 is 13 residues long. Germline CDR1 MNHNY, CDR2 SVGAGI (reference sequence). V lost 2 bases and J 6 bases, leaving 10 bases between the germline ends. CDR3 bases: TGTGCCAGCAGTTACCTGGGAGGGAATGGCTACACCTTC. It is translated as CASSYLGGNGYTF.

The sample holds one count of this clone. The J gene is TRBJ2-1, the V gene TRBV9, with TRBD1 identical over 7 bases. The CDR3 runs 14 residues. Looked up from germline, CDR1 is SGDLS and CDR2 is YYNGEE. J gave up 5 bases and V 4 bases, and 6 bases lay outside the gene matches. This CDR3 reads CASSIGQVNNEQFF. CDR3 coding DNA: TGTGCCAGCAGCATCGGACAGGTCAACAATGAGCAGTTCTTC.

In its sample, this clone was seen once. The chain has TRBV15 and TRBJ2-3, with TRBD2 as a possible D gene (6 bases). The CDR3 has 18 residues. The V end was cut by 8 bases, the J end by 0 bases, with 24 bases between. Looked up from germline, CDR1 is LNHNV and CDR2 is YYDKDF (reference sequence). The DNA of the CDR3 is TGTGCCACCTATCCCGGGGACTTCGGAAAAATAAGCACAGATACGCAGTATTTT. Its protein product is CATYPGDFGKISTDTQYF.

The rearrangement links TRBV28 to TRBJ2-5; D gene uncertain. Trimming took 3 bases from V and 0 from J, leaving 11 bases between them. Looked up from germline, CDR1 is MDHEN and CDR2 is SYDVKM. The CDR3 spans 15 residues. The CDR3: CASSFLSEDQETQYF. The CDR3 coding sequence is TGTGCCAGCAGTTTCTTGAGTGAGGACCAAGAGACCCAGTACTTC.

The V gene is TRBV7-2, the J gene TRBJ2-3, with 10 bases identical to TRBD2. The V gene's germline CDR1 is SGHTA and CDR2 FQGNSA. The CDR3 covers 18 residues. Trimming cost V 1 base and J 2 bases; bases outside gene matches: 9. CDR3 DNA: TGTGCCAGCAGCTTAGTGGGTAGCGGGGGGACCATCACAGATACGCAGTATTTT. It is translated as CASSLVGSGGTITDTQYF.

This clone has just one count. The chain employs TRBV4-3 and TRBJ1-2; 10 nucleotides agree with TRBD1. Germline CDR1 and CDR2: LGHNA and YSLEER. The CDR3 covers 18 residues. The junction had 12 bases not matched to a gene; V was cut back by 0 bases and J by 5 bases. As DNA, the CDR3 is TGCGCCAGCAGCCAAGATAGGACAGGGGGAGTAGGATCGTATGGCTACACCTTC. Encoded protein: CASSQDRTGGVGSYGYTF.

The chain employs TRBV18 and TRBJ1-6, with D tentatively TRBD1 (5 bases). This CDR3 region has 15 residues. V shed 1 base and J shed 6 bases, with 10 bases lying between them. Germline loops: CDR1 KGHSH, CDR2 LQKENI. The CDR3 spells CASSPRQGINSPLHF. In DNA, the CDR3 is TGTGCCAGCTCACCACGGCAGGGAATTAATTCACCCCTCCACTTT.

The genes are TRBV7-9 and TRBJ1-3, with D unresolved. V shed 4 bases and J shed 0 bases, with 13 bases lying between them. CDR1 and CDR2 from the germline V gene are SEHNR and FQNEAQ (reference sequence). The CDR3 extends over 16 amino acids. CDR3 loop: CASSSPAGRSGNTIYF. CDR3 in DNA: TGTGCCAGCAGCTCCCCAGCAGGCCGCTCTGGAAACACCATATATTTT.

As regards this clone: The junction differs from germline at one of its ends, possibly a read error. The chain carries TRBV11-1 and TRBJ2-3; possible D gene TRBD2, 6 bases. Germline assignment: CDR1 SGHAT and CDR2 FQDESV (reference sequence). This CDR3 is built from 13 residues. The DNA for the CDR3 is TGTGCCACGGGAGTCGGGGGTGGAGATGCGCAGTATTTT. Protein product: CATGVGGGDAQYF.

The chain is built from TRBV4-1 and TRBJ1-4, with TRBD1 as a possible D gene (6 bases). Germline V gene data show CDR1 as MGHRA and CDR2 as YSYEKL. V dropped 2 bases and J dropped 8 bases, with 21 bases sitting between them. CDR3 length: 17 residues. The CDR3 coding sequence is TGCGCCAGCAGCCAATCCCAAACAGGGAAGAGTTGGGAAAAACTGTTTTTT. Protein product: CASSQSQTGKSWEKLFF.

CDR3 nucleotide sequence: TGTGCCAGCAGCTCCGGGGACAGGGGAAATGGCTACACCTTC. This codes for CASSSGDRGNGYTF. The chain uses TRBV11-2 and TRBJ1-2; TRBD1 matches at 10 bases. V trimming: 4 bases; J trimming: 6 bases; junction bases outside the gene matches: 5. Germline CDR1 SGHAT, CDR2 FQNNGV. The CDR3 has 14 amino acids.

CDR3 residues: CSATRESGYTF. The CDR3 DNA reads TGCAGTGCTACCAGGGAATCTGGCTACACCTTC. The chain has TRBV20-1 and TRBJ1-2; D may be TRBD1 (5 bases). CDR3 length equals 11 residues. Between the trimmed V and J ends, which lost 4 bases and 7 bases, there was a span of 10 bases. Per germline, CDR1 DFQATT and CDR2 SNEGSKA (reference sequence).

The chain is built from TRBV9 and TRBJ2-5, with D perhaps matching TRBD1 (5 bases). The germline gives CDR1 SGDLS, CDR2 YYNGEE. V lost 0 bases, J lost 5 bases, and 14 bases lay in between. This CDR3 region has 15 residues. This CDR3 reads CASSVGGSAKETQYF. DNA for the CDR3: TGTGCCAGCAGCGTAGGGGGCAGTGCGAAGGAGACCCAGTACTTC.

The chain joins TRBV5-1 to TRBJ2-1; 12 nucleotides agree with TRBD1. The CDR3 runs to 15 residues. Germline loops: CDR1 SGHRS, CDR2 YFSETQ. The J segment lost 7 bases and the V segment lost 4 bases, leaving 6 bases of the junction unmatched. The CDR3 spells CASSQPGQGANEQFF. CDR3 coding DNA: TGCGCCAGCAGCCAGCCGGGACAGGGGGCGAATGAGCAGTTCTTC.

This chain uses TRBV25-1 with TRBJ1-3; TRBD1 is a possible D gene (6 bases). V was shortened by 5 bases and J by 4 bases, with 9 bases between the two germline ends. The CDR3 sequence is 13 residues long. CDR1 is MGHDK and CDR2 is SYGVNS in the germline V gene. This CDR3 is CASSLGAGNTIYF. The CDR3 DNA reads as TGTGCCAGCAGTCTGGGGGCGGGAAACACCATATATTTT.

This clone has only a few counts. The chain links TRBV23-1 to TRBJ1-2, with D perhaps TRBD1 (6 bases). Being an ORF, TRBV23-1 has a function that is uncertain. This CDR3 is built from 15 residues. Trimming pared 0 bases from V and 5 bases from J, leaving 13 bases between. Written as DNA, the CDR3 is TGCGCCAGCAGTCAATCGGGGGAGGGGGGATATGGCTACACCTTC. It is translated as CASSQSGEGGYGYTF.

This chain links TRBV6-1 with TRBJ1-4; weak D call: TRBD1 (6 bases). Trimming took 8 bases from V and 8 from J, leaving 15 bases between them. CDR3 length: 13 residues. Germline V lookup: CDR1 MNHNS, CDR2 SASEGT. This CDR3 is CASFRTEPEKLFF. As DNA, the CDR3 is TGTGCCAGCTTCAGGACAGAGCCCGAAAAACTGTTTTTT.

This CDR3 is CASSLLAGGPAVPHEQFF. In nucleotides, the CDR3 is TGCGCCAGCAGCTTACTAGCGGGGGGGCCCGCCGTCCCTCATGAGCAGTTCTTC. The genes are TRBV5-1 and TRBJ2-1; 13 bases agree with TRBD2. Germline V gives CDR1 SGHRS, CDR2 YFSETQ. The CDR3 has 18 residues. V shed 2 bases, J shed 8 bases, and the junction held 13 bases outside the gene matches. Full variable domain (missing parts from reference TRBV5-1 and TRBJ2-1): KAGVTQTPRYLIKTRGQQVTLSCSPISGHRSVSWYQQTPGQGLQFLFEYFSETQRNKGNFPGRFSGRQFSNSRSEMNVSTLELGDSALYLCASSLLAGGPAVPHEQFFGPGTRLTVL.

A remark on this clone: Other DNA sequences in the same sample also yield this CDR3. This chain connects TRBV18 to TRBJ1-1; D unclear. V gave up 0 bases and J gave up 2 bases, with 7 bases separating them. Germline values: CDR1 KGHSH, CDR2 LQKENI. CDR3 size: 14 residues. CDR3: CASSPPSVNTEAFF. CDR3 DNA: TGTGCCAGCTCACCACCCAGCGTTAACACTGAAGCTTTCTTT. The full variable domain, with the rest looked up from reference TRBV18 and TRBJ1-1, is NAGVMQNPRHLVRRRGQEARLRCSPMKGHSHVYWYRQLPEEGLKFMVYLQKENIIDESGMPKERFSAEFPKEGPSILRIQQVVRGDSAAYFCASSPPSVNTEAFFGQGTRLTVV.

The V gene is TRBV5-1, the J gene TRBJ2-7, with 7 nucleotides matching TRBD2. The J segment lost 7 bases and the V segment lost 4 bases, leaving 5 bases of the junction unmatched. Germline CDR1 is SGHRS and CDR2 is YFSETQ. This CDR3 contains 12 residues. The CDR3 here is CASSPQREEQYF. The CDR3 DNA follows: TGCGCCAGCAGCCCTCAGCGGGAAGAGCAGTACTTC. The variable domain in full, with the rest retrieved from reference TRBV5-1 and TRBJ2-7, is KAGVTQTPRYLIKTRGQQVTLSCSPISGHRSVSWYQQTPGQGLQFLFEYFSETQRNKGNFPGRFSGRQFSNSRSEMNVSTLELGDSALYLCASSPQREEQYFGPGTRLTVT.

The chain uses TRBV2 and TRBJ2-5; TRBD2 matches at 8 bases. The J segment lost 5 bases and the V segment lost 2 bases, leaving 13 bases of the junction unmatched. Germline CDR1 is SNHLY and CDR2 is FYNNEI. The CDR3 is 17 amino acids. The CDR3 nucleotides are TGTGCCAGCAGTGAAAGGCTAGCGGGTTGGGATGCGGAGACCCAGTACTTC. Its translation is CASSERLAGWDAETQYF. The whole variable domain, remainder taken from reference TRBV2 and TRBJ2-5, is EPEVTQTPSHQVTQMGQEVILRCVPISNHLYFYWYRQILGQKVEFLVSFYNNEISEKSEIFDDQFSVERPDGSNFTLKIRSTKLEDSAMYFCASSERLAGWDAETQYFGPGTRLLVL.

The J gene is TRBJ1-1, the V gene TRBV29-1; D ambiguous. V was pared by 3 bases and J by 3 bases, with 5 bases between. Germline-derived CDR1 and CDR2 are SQVTM and ANQGSEA. The CDR3 is 11 amino acids. The CDR3, as DNA: TGCAGCGTTGAGGCTCACACTGAAGCTTTCTTT. Translation: CSVEAHTEAFF.

This sequence joins TRBV6-1 and TRBJ2-4; possible D gene TRBD1, 6 bases. V was trimmed by 7 bases and J by 0 bases, leaving 13 bases between them. The V gene's germline CDR1 is MNHNS and CDR2 SASEGT. This CDR3 has 15 residues. CDR3 nucleotide sequence: TGTGCCAGCACAAGGACAGCCACAGCCAAAAACATTCAGTACTTC. Translation gives CASTRTATAKNIQYF.

This clone was observed a few times. This sequence joins TRBV29-1 and TRBJ1-4; D might be TRBD1 (5 bases). The CDR3 spans 14 residues. CDR1 and CDR2 from the germline V gene are SQVTM and ANQGSEA. V lost 0 bases, J lost 7 bases, and 12 bases lay in between. DNA for the CDR3: TGCAGCGTTGAAGAAGGGGTAGGATCTGAAAAACTGTTTTTT. This codes for CSVEEGVGSEKLFF.

The J gene is TRBJ1-6, the V gene TRBV6-5; a weak D match, TRBD1 (6 bases). Trimming cost V 6 bases and J 10 bases, with 16 bases left between them. The CDR3 loop spans 14 amino acids. CDR1 and CDR2 from the germline V gene are MNHEY and SVGAGI. DNA for the CDR3: TGTGCCAGCAGGCCACAGGGAAAGAAATCACCCCTCCACTTT. It yields the protein CASRPQGKKSPLHF.

The V gene is TRBV5-4, the J gene TRBJ2-5; 8 bases fit TRBD2. V lost 4 bases, J lost 11 bases, and 16 bases stayed unmatched. The CDR3 has 15 amino acids. The germline V gene encodes CDR1 SGHNT and CDR2 YYREEE (reference sequence). This CDR3 is CASSPSSRGAREQYF. The DNA of the CDR3 is TGTGCCAGCAGCCCCTCCTCGCGGGGGGCCAGAGAGCAGTACTTC.